These 23 T cell receptor beta chains came from one sample sequenced in a study of T cells after yellow fever vaccination. TCRdb re-derived calls from the 5' RACE reads in MiXCR, one entry per CDR3 protein. The table includes around 360,000 distinct CDR3 sequences, more than 9% detected once. The specimen was PBMCs, collected on the day of the first yellow fever vaccination. The receptors shown here come from a man between 18 and 29 years old who received the YFV17D yellow fever vaccine.

Ten or more counts support this clonotype. The chain uses TRBV12-5 and TRBJ2-5; D uncertain. V lost 5 bases and J lost 5, with 18 bases in between. The length of the CDR3 is 15 residues. Germline V gives CDR1 LGHNT, CDR2 FRNRAP. For the CDR3, the DNA is TGTGCTAGTGGTCCCTCCTTGCTGGGTTTGGAGACCCAGTACTTC. This encodes CASGPSLLGLETQYF.

This clonotype showed up just a few times. V usage is TRBV6-1 and J usage is TRBJ2-1; D ambiguous. Germline CDR1 and CDR2: MNHNS and SASEGT. The CDR3 has 15 residues. V was pared by 4 bases and J by 7 bases, with 17 bases between. CDR3 nucleotides: TGTGCCAGCAGTGCCGGCAGGCCAGTAGGGAATGAGCAGTTCTTC. As protein: CASSAGRPVGNEQFF.

V gene TRBV5-1 combines with J gene TRBJ2-5; perhaps TRBD2 as D (7 bases). With 4 bases removed from V and 1 base from J, the gap between germline ends came to 14 bases. Germline V gives CDR1 SGHRS, CDR2 YFSETQ. The CDR3 totals 15 residues. CDR3 in DNA: TGCGCCAGCAGCCTGGAGGGGGGGACCCAAGAGACCCAGTACTTC. This sequence encodes CASSLEGGTQETQYF.

This clonotype was recorded a few times. The J gene is TRBJ2-6, the V gene TRBV12-3 or TRBV12-4; 7 bases align to TRBD1. The CDR3 covers 15 residues. Trimming removed 5 bases from V and 3 bases from J; junction bases left unmatched: 4. CDR3 residues: CASSRQGVGANVLTF. In DNA form, the CDR3 reads TGTGCCAGCAGTCGACAGGGTGTTGGGGCCAACGTCCTGACTTTC.

In this sample, this clonotype turned up a few times. This chain connects TRBV4-2 to TRBJ2-1; 10 nucleotides align to TRBD2. V dropped 4 bases and J dropped 4; count of bases not matched to a gene: 16. Germline CDR1 and CDR2: LGHNA and YNFKEQ. The CDR3 contains 19 residues. In DNA form, the CDR3 reads TGTGCCAGCAGCCTACCCGGGACTAGCGACAGTCTTAATTACAATGAGCAGTTCTTC. It specifies CASSLPGTSDSLNYNEQFF.

This sequence joins TRBV18 and TRBJ1-4; unclear D gene. CDR3 length equals 15 residues. The V end was cut by 3 bases, the J end by 3 bases, with 11 bases between. Germline V gives CDR1 KGHSH, CDR2 LQKENI. CDR3 nucleotide sequence: TGTGCCAGCTCACCTCACAGCGGACCTAATGAAAAACTGTTTTTT. Translated: CASSPHSGPNEKLFF.

This clonotype was counted a few times. This rearrangement joins TRBV10-2 to TRBJ2-7, with TRBD2 matching 11 bases. Germline trimming cut 2 bases from V and 3 bases from J; bases unmatched to any gene: 3. CDR3 length: 15 amino acids. The germline V gene encodes CDR1 WSHSY and CDR2 SAAADI. CDR3 DNA sequence: TGCGCCAGCAGTGAGACTAGCGGGGGTCTCTACGAGCAGTACGTC. Translation gives CASSETSGGLYEQYV.

J is TRBJ2-4 and V is TRBV7-2; the D call may be TRBD1 or TRBD2 (6 bases each). The germline CDR1 and CDR2 sequences are SGHTA and FQGNSA. The CDR3 consists of 16 residues. The germline V and J ends were trimmed by 2 bases and 3 bases, with 14 bases remaining between them. The CDR3 spells CASSLMGGAGKNIQYF. In DNA, the CDR3 is TGTGCCAGCAGCTTAATGGGGGGCGCGGGCAAAAACATTCAGTACTTC.

The CDR3 DNA reads TGTGCCAGCTCACCAGGTGTCGCGTTCTACGAGCAGTACTTC. Translated, it gives CASSPGVAFYEQYF. This chain connects TRBV18 to TRBJ2-7; D is ambiguous. The V end was cut by 2 bases, the J end by 3 bases, with 11 bases between. The CDR3 sequence is 14 residues long. CDR1 and CDR2 from the germline V gene are KGHSH and LQKENI. The full variable domain, its missing parts supplied by reference TRBV18 and TRBJ2-7, is NAGVMQNPRHLVRRRGQEARLRCSPMKGHSHVYWYRQLPEEGLKFMVYLQKENIIDESGMPKERFSAEFPKEGPSILRIQQVVRGDSAAYFCASSPGVAFYEQYFGPGTRLTVT.

V usage is TRBV7-9 and J usage is TRBJ2-1; D is perhaps TRBD1 or TRBD2 (6 bases each). Per the germline V gene, CDR1 is SEHNR and CDR2 is FQNEAQ (reference sequence). V was shortened by 5 bases and J by 0 bases, with 14 bases between the two germline ends. The CDR3 is 16 amino acids. CDR3 region: CASSPRGTISYNEQFF. For the CDR3, the DNA is TGTGCCAGCAGCCCCCGGGGGACAATCTCCTACAATGAGCAGTTCTTC.

This clonotype was counted a few times. V gene TRBV27 combines with J gene TRBJ2-5, with 7 bases aligning to TRBD2. V was pared by 3 bases and J by 6 bases, with 4 bases of the junction left unmatched. Germline V gene sequence: CDR1 MNHEY, CDR2 SMNVEV (reference sequence). This CDR3 region has 13 residues. This CDR3 is CASSFGGLKTQYF. The CDR3 DNA reads as TGTGCCAGCAGTTTCGGGGGGTTAAAGACCCAGTACTTC.

This clonotype was observed many times. The chain recombines TRBV5-1 with TRBJ2-3; 11 bases agree with TRBD2. This CDR3 contains 16 residues. Germline V lookup: CDR1 SGHRS, CDR2 YFSETQ. Trimming removed 0 bases from V and 6 bases from J; junction bases left unmatched: 6. CDR3 in amino acids: CASSLALAGGLDTQYF. The CDR3 bases are TGCGCCAGCAGCTTGGCCCTAGCGGGGGGCCTGGATACGCAGTATTTT.

There are a few counts of this clonotype. The CDR3 DNA reads TGCGCCAGCAGCCTCGGAGGACAGCGGGATGAAAAACTGTTTTTT. It is translated as CASSLGGQRDEKLFF. The rearrangement uses TRBV5-1 and TRBJ1-4; D is possibly TRBD1 (6 bases). The V end lost 4 bases, the J end lost 6 bases, and 16 bases lay between the germline ends. Per germline, CDR1 SGHRS and CDR2 YFSETQ. CDR3 length: 15 residues. The full variable domain, with the rest looked up from reference TRBV5-1 and TRBJ1-4, is KAGVTQTPRYLIKTRGQQVTLSCSPISGHRSVSWYQQTPGQGLQFLFEYFSETQRNKGNFPGRFSGRQFSNSRSEMNVSTLELGDSALYLCASSLGGQRDEKLFFGSGTQLSVL.

A few counts support this clonotype. The gene calls are TRBV4-1 and TRBJ1-3; no definite D call. Germline CDR1 and CDR2: MGHRA and YSYEKL. The V end lost 1 base, the J end lost 2 bases, and 18 bases lay between the germline ends. The CDR3 contains 18 residues. CDR3 sequence reads: CASSQVARGTVAGNTIYF. Here the CDR3 DNA reads TGCGCCAGCAGCCAAGTAGCTCGGGGTACGGTAGCTGGAAACACCATATATTTT.

This clonotype was detected only a few times. V and J are TRBV20-1 and TRBJ2-3, with 12 positions matching TRBD2. Germline CDR1 DFQATT, CDR2 SNEGSKA (reference sequence). V was pared by 2 bases and J by 2 bases, with 5 bases of the junction left unmatched. The CDR3 covers 16 residues. The CDR3 coding sequence is TGCAGTGCTAGACGGACTAGCGGGGCATACACAGATACGCAGTATTTT. This encodes CSARRTSGAYTDTQYF.

At least ten counts were recorded for this clonotype. The chain joins TRBV24-1 to TRBJ2-3, with D maybe TRBD2 (5 bases). The V end lost 5 bases, the J end lost 3 bases, and 14 bases lay between the germline ends. There are 15 residues in the CDR3. The germline V gene has CDR1 KGHDR and CDR2 SFDVKD. The CDR3: CATSGPPSGTDTQYF. CDR3 sequence (DNA): TGTGCCACCAGTGGCCCCCCATCGGGGACAGATACGCAGTATTTT.

This clonotype showed up just a few times. The chain employs TRBV20-1 and TRBJ1-5, with D perhaps matching TRBD1 (5 bases). Germline V gene lookup returns CDR1 DFQATT and CDR2 SNEGSKA (reference sequence). V was trimmed by 3 bases and J by 0 bases, leaving 15 bases between them. This CDR3 region has 16 residues. The CDR3 here is CSASARGTYSNQPQHF. Written as DNA, the CDR3 is TGCAGTGCTAGCGCCCGGGGGACGTATAGCAATCAGCCCCAGCATTTT.

The gene calls are TRBV24-1 and TRBJ1-1; D unresolved. Per the germline V gene, CDR1 is KGHDR and CDR2 is SFDVKD. V was clipped by 10 bases and J by 5 bases, with 19 bases between them. CDR3 length: 14 residues. CDR3 loop: CATLTSSVWTEAFF. The CDR3 region has the DNA TGTGCCACTTTAACTTCGAGTGTATGGACTGAAGCTTTCTTT.

This clonotype was counted a few times. The chain carries TRBV27 and TRBJ1-4; possible D gene TRBD1, 6 bases. Per the germline V gene, CDR1 is MNHEY and CDR2 is SMNVEV (reference sequence). V was shortened by 1 base and J by 8 bases, with 11 bases between the two germline ends. The CDR3 runs 14 residues. The CDR3 region has the DNA TGTGCCAGCAGTTTATGGAGGGGGGGAGAAAAACTGTTTTTT. Translated: CASSLWRGGEKLFF.

The chain combines TRBV27 with TRBJ1-1, with 7 bases fitting TRBD1. The CDR3 is made up of 14 amino acids. The germline CDR1 and CDR2 sequences are MNHEY and SMNVEV (reference sequence). J was trimmed by 11 bases and V by 6 bases; bases with no gene match: 15. The CDR3 DNA reads as TGTGCCAGCAGCCACCGGGACAGTCCCCTTATGGCTTTCTTT. This codes for CASSHRDSPLMAFF.

The chain combines TRBV28 with TRBJ2-1, with TRBD2 matching over 7 bases. CDR1 and CDR2 (germline): MDHEN, SYDVKM. The CDR3 has 19 amino acids. V shed 2 bases, J shed 12 bases, and the junction held 25 bases outside the gene matches. The CDR3 region is CASSLPYLGGTGGERAQFF. The CDR3, as DNA: TGTGCCAGCAGTTTACCCTATTTGGGGGGGACTGGAGGAGAAAGAGCGCAGTTCTTC.

The genes are TRBV15 and TRBJ1-5; D not resolved. V was clipped by 5 bases and J by 2 bases, with 28 bases between them. Germline V gene sequence: CDR1 LNHNV, CDR2 YYDKDF (reference sequence). This CDR3 is built from 20 residues. The CDR3: CATSPFEGWFNRLRNQPQHF. CDR3 sequence (DNA): TGTGCCACCAGCCCATTCGAAGGTTGGTTCAATCGTTTACGCAATCAGCCCCAGCATTTT.

This clonotype has more than one count but fewer than ten. The chain employs TRBV11-2 and TRBJ2-7; 9 bases line up with TRBD1. This CDR3 comprises 14 residues. V trimming: 7 bases; J trimming: 3 bases; junction bases outside the gene matches: 7. From germline, CDR1 is SGHAT and CDR2 FQNNGV. The CDR3 loop reads CASTHRGLVYEQYV. In nucleotides, the CDR3 is TGTGCCAGCACGCACAGGGGGCTCGTCTACGAGCAGTACGTC.